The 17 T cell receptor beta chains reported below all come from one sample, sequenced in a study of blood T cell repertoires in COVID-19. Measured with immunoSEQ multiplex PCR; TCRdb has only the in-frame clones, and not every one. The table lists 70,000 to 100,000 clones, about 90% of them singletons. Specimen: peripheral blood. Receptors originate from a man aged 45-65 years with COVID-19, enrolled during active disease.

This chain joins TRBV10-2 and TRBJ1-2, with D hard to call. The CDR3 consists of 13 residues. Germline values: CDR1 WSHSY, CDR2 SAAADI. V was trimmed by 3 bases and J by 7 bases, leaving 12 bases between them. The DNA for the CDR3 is TGCGCCAGCAGTGAAGCCGCCGTGCCTGGCTACACCTTC. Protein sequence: CASSEAAVPGYTF.

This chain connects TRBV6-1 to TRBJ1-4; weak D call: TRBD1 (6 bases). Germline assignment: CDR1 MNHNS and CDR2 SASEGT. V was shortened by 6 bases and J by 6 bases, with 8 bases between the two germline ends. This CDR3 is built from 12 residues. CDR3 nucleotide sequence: TGTGCCAGCAGGAACAGGGATGAAAAACTGTTTTTT. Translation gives CASRNRDEKLFF.

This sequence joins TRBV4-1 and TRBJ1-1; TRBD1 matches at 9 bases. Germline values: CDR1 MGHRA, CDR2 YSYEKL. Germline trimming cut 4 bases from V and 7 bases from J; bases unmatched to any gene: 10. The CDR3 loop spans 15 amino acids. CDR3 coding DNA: TGCGCCAGCAGCCGAGGGGACAGGGTGAAGGATGAAGCTTTCTTT. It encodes CASSRGDRVKDEAFF.

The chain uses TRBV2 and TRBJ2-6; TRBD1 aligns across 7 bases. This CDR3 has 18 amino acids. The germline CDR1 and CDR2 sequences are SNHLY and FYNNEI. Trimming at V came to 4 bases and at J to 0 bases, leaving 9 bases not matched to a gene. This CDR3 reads CASSASGTALSGANVLTF. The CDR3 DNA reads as TGTGCCAGCAGTGCCTCCGGGACAGCCCTCTCTGGGGCCAACGTCCTGACTTTC.

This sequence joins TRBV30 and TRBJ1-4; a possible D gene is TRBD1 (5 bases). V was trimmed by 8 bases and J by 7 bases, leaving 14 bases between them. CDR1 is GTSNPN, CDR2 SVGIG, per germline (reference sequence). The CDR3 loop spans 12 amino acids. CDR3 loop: CAAPAGGEKLFF. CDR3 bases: TGTGCCGCCCCGGCGGGGGGTGAAAAACTGTTTTTT.

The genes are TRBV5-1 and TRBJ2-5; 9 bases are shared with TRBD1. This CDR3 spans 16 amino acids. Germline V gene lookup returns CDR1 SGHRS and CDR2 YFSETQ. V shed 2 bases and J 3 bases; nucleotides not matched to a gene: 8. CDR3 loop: CASSLDNRGREETQYF. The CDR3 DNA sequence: TGCGCCAGCAGCTTAGACAACAGGGGGCGAGAAGAGACCCAGTACTTC.

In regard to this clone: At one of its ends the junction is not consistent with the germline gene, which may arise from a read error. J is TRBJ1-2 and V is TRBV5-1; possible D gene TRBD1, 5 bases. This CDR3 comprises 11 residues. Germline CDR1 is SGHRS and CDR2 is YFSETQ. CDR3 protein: CASSPEGRINF. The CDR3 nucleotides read TGCGCCAGCAGCCCGGAGGGACGGATCAACTTC.

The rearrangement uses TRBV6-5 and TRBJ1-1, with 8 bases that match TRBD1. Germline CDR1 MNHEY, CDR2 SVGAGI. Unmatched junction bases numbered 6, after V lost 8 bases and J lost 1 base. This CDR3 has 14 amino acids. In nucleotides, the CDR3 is TGTGCCAGCGGAAACAGGGGGGCGAACACTGAAGCTTTCTTT. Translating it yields CASGNRGANTEAFF.

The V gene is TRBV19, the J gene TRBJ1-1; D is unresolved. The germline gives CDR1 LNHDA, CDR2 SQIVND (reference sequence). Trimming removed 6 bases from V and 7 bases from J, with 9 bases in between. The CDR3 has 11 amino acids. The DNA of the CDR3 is TGTGCCAGTAGCATCTGGAGTGAAGCTTTCTTT. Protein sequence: CASSIWSEAFF.

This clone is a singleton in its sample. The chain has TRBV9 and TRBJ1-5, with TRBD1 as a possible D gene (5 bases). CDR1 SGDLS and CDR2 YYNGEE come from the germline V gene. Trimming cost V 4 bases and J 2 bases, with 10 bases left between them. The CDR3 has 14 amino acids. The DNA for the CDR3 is TGTGCCAGCAGCCTCGACAGCCGCAATCAGCCCCAGCATTTT. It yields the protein CASSLDSRNQPQHF.

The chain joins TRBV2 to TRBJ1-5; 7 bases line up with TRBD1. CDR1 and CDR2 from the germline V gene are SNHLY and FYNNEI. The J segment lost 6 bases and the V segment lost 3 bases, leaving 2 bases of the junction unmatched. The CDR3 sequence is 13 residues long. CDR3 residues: CASSDRDSQPQHF. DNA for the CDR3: TGTGCCAGCAGTGATCGGGACAGTCAGCCCCAGCATTTT.

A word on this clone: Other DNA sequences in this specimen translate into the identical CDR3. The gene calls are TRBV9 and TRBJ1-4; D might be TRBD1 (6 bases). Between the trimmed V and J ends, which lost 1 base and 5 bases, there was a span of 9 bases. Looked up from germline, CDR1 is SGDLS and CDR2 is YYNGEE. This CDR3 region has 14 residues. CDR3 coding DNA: TGTGCCAGCAGCGTAACACAGGGAAATGAAAAACTGTTTTTT. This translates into CASSVTQGNEKLFF.

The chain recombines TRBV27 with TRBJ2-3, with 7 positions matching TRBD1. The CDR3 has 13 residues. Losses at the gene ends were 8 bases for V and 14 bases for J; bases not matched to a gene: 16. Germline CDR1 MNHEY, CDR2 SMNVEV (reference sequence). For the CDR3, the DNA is TGTGCCAGCTCCGACAGGGCCGCCCGGTTCCCGTATTTT. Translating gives CASSDRAARFPYF.

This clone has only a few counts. CDR3 DNA: TGTGCCAGCGCCGGGACAATGAACACTGAAGCTTTCTTT. It specifies CASAGTMNTEAFF. The gene calls are TRBV6-5 and TRBJ1-1; the D gene is possibly TRBD1 (6 bases). The CDR3 is made up of 13 amino acids. CDR1 is MNHEY, CDR2 SVGAGI, per germline. V dropped 8 bases and J dropped 0 bases, with 10 bases sitting between them.

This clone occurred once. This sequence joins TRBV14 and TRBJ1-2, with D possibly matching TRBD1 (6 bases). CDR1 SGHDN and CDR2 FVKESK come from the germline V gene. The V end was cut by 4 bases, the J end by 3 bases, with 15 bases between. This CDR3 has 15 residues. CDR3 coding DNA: TGTGCCAGCAGCCCAACAGGGAGAGAATACTATGGCTACACCTTC. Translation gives CASSPTGREYYGYTF.

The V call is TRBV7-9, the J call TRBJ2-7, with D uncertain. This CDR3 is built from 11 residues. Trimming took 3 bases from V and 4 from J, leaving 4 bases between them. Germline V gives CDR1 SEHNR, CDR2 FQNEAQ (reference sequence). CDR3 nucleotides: TGTGCCAGCAGCTTCAGTTACGAGCAGTACTTC. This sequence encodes CASSFSYEQYF.

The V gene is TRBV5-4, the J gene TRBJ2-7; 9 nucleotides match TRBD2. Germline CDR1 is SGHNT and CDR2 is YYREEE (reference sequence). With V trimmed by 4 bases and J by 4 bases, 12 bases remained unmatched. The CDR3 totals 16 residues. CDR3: CASSPQGSGGSYEQYF. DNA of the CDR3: TGTGCCAGCAGCCCCCAGGGAAGCGGGGGGTCGTACGAGCAGTACTTC.